These 4 T cell receptor beta chains were sequenced from one sample in a study of CD8+ T cells in alopecia areata. cDNA reverse transcribed from extracted RNA served as the sequencing template. The data were produced by immunoSEQ multiplex PCR, yet TCRdb's version contains in-frame clones alone and is incomplete. The profile covers about 150,000 clones, with around 54% appearing a single time and over 4% taken by the ten largest. Sequencing was performed on CD4+ T cells sorted from blood. These receptors all come from a human donor in good health.

The rearrangement links TRBV30 to TRBJ2-5; D perhaps matches TRBD1 (5 bases). V lost 0 bases, J lost 5 bases, and 16 bases lay in between. The CDR3 is 15 residues long. Germline values: CDR1 GTSNPN, CDR2 SVGIG (reference sequence). In DNA form, the CDR3 reads TGTGCCTGGAGTGTACGAGGACACCCTGGGGAGACCCAGTACTTC. Protein product: CAWSVRGHPGETQYF.

The CDR3 protein is CASSRQGYGANVLTF. As DNA, the CDR3 is TGCGCCAGCAGCCGACAGGGGTACGGGGCCAACGTCCTGACTTTC. The chain links TRBV5-1 to TRBJ2-6; the match to TRBD1 covers 8 bases. This CDR3 spans 15 amino acids. The germline V gene encodes CDR1 SGHRS and CDR2 YFSETQ. After removal of 4 bases from V and 4 bases from J, the junction contained 4 bases not matched to a gene.

This clone has just a few counts. The V gene is TRBV5-1, the J gene TRBJ2-6; D is undetermined. This CDR3 is built from 17 residues. Between the trimmed V and J ends, which lost 0 bases and 2 bases, there was a span of 12 bases. Germline lookup yields CDR1 SGHRS and CDR2 YFSETQ. CDR3 protein: CASSLAQRTTGANVLTF. In nucleotides, the CDR3 is TGCGCCAGCAGCTTGGCCCAACGAACTACTGGGGCCAACGTCCTGACTTTC.

The chain combines TRBV9 with TRBJ2-1; 11 bases are a match to TRBD2. This CDR3 contains 16 residues. CDR1 is SGDLS, CDR2 YYNGEE, per germline. Trimming at V came to 4 bases and at J to 9 bases, leaving 12 bases not matched to a gene. This CDR3 is CASSPLGTSGRSEQFF. The CDR3 DNA reads as TGTGCCAGCAGCCCCCTAGGGACTAGCGGACGCAGTGAGCAGTTCTTC.